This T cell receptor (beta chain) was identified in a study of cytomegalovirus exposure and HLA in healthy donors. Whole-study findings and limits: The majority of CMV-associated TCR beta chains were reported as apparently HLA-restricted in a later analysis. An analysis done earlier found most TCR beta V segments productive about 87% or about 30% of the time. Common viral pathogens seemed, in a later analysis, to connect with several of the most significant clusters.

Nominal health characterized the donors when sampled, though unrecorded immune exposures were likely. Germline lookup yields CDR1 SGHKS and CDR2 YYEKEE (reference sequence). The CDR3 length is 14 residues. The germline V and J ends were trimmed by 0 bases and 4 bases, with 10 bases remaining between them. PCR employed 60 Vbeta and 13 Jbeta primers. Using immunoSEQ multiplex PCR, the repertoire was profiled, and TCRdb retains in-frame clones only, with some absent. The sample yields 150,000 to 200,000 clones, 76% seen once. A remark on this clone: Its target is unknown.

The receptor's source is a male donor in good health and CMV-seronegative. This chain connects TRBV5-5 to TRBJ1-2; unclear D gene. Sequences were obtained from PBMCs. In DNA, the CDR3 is TGTGCCAGCAGCTTGGACGGAGAACCCTATGGCTACACCTTC. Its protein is CASSLDGEPYGYTF. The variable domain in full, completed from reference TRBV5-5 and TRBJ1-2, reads DAGVTQSPTHLIKTRGQQVTLRCSPISGHKSVSWYQQVLGQGPQFIFQYYEKEERGRGNFPDRFSARQFPNYSSELNVNALLLGDSALYLCASSLDGEPYGYTFGSGTRLTVV.